This TCR beta chain was sequenced during a study of T cell clonality in common variable immunodeficiency. Study-level points and caveats: Fewer deletions and N-nucleotide insertions were reportedly seen in common variable immunodeficiency TCR beta sequences. Authors noted CVID clonality's cause needs subpopulation repertoire sequencing.

This clone was counted only a few times. Antigen: not known. Read coverage stops 3 residues before the CDR3 terminus; the germline J gene supplies the remainder. Using immunoSEQ multiplex PCR, the repertoire was profiled, and TCRdb retains in-frame clones only, with some absent. This repertoire lists 55,000 to 65,000 clones without singletons; around 1.6% sits in the top ten. After removal of 3 bases from V and 5 bases from J, the junction contained 4 bases not matched to a gene. Looked up from germline, CDR1 is DFQATT and CDR2 is SNEGSKA (reference sequence). CDR3 size: 15 residues. Sequenced material: peripheral blood mononuclear cells. This rearrangement joins TRBV20-1 to TRBJ2-1; TRBD2 agrees at 13 bases. This TCR came from a person aged 18 to 70 in good health. The CDR3: CSARRGLAGNNEQFF. The part of the CDR3 DNA that was read is TGCAGTGCTAGGAGGGGACTAGCGGGGAACAATGAG.